The 20 T cell receptor beta chains reported below all come from one sample, sequenced in a study of blood T cell repertoires in COVID-19 (dated by TCRdb to the early 2020s). Receptor libraries were prepared by the immunoSEQ multiplex PCR assay. As stored in TCRdb, this immuneACCESS dataset retains in-frame rearrangements with V and J assigned. A fraction of the clones does not appear; measured against another copy, unresolved V genes explain less than half of the discrepancy, and the remainder lacks a known reason. Across this sample there are a few hundred thousand clones, with roughly 80% seen only once. Jointly, the top ten make up about 5% of the sample. Sequencing was performed on PBMCs or T cells enriched from blood (not recorded which). The receptors were gathered from a man aged 40-55 years who had been exposed to COVID-19.

The chain employs TRBV29-1 and TRBJ2-7; TRBD2 matches at 10 bases. J lost 5 bases, V lost 4 bases, and 8 bases had no gene match. Germline CDR1 is SQVTM and CDR2 is ANQGSEA. The CDR3 is 14 amino acids. CDR3 nucleotides: TGCAGCGTTGGGAGCGGGAGGGCCATGAACGAGCAGTACTTC. It is translated as CSVGSGRAMNEQYF.

The chain employs TRBV4-2 and TRBJ1-6; D remains ambiguous. The CDR3 has 17 amino acids. Trimming stripped 1 base from V and 0 bases from J, with 10 bases between. Germline CDR1 and CDR2: LGHNA and YNFKEQ. The CDR3 DNA follows: TGTGCCAGCAGCCAAGTTGAGGGAGGCTCCTATAATTCACCCCTCCACTTT. Encoded protein: CASSQVEGGSYNSPLHF.

The rearrangement uses TRBV5-1 and TRBJ1-1; 7 nucleotides match TRBD1. The germline gives CDR1 SGHRS, CDR2 YFSETQ. The ends lost 0 bases at V and 6 bases at J; junction bases unmatched: 2. The CDR3 has 13 residues. CDR3 in amino acids: CASSLGQGAEAFF. The CDR3 DNA follows: TGCGCCAGCAGCTTGGGACAGGGAGCTGAAGCTTTCTTT.

This clone was counted once. This chain connects TRBV24-1 to TRBJ2-1; TRBD2 matches 7 bases. CDR1 KGHDR and CDR2 SFDVKD come from the germline V gene. With V trimmed by 12 bases and J by 6 bases, 13 bases remained unmatched. CDR3 size: 14 residues. In nucleotides, the CDR3 is TGTGCCGCGAGCGGGACCCAAACCCGCAATGAGCAGTTCTTC. It yields the protein CAASGTQTRNEQFF.

V gene TRBV7-6 combines with J gene TRBJ1-4; 8 bases are a match to TRBD1. The V gene's germline CDR1 is SGHVS and CDR2 FNYEAQ. This CDR3 is 14 amino acids long. The junction had 6 bases not matched to a gene; V was cut back by 5 bases and J by 7 bases. The chain's CDR3 is CASSRTGSPEKLFF. In nucleotides, the CDR3 is TGTGCCAGCAGCCGGACAGGGAGCCCTGAAAAACTGTTTTTT.

Comment on this clone: Distinct nucleotide sequences in the sample also encode this CDR3. This chain links TRBV2 with TRBJ1-2; D is perhaps TRBD1 (5 bases). Germline values: CDR1 SNHLY, CDR2 FYNNEI. V lost 4 bases to trimming and J lost 1 base, with 7 bases between them. The CDR3 extends over 13 amino acids. The CDR3 sequence: CASSADSNYGYTF. The CDR3 DNA follows: TGTGCCAGCAGTGCCGACAGTAACTATGGCTACACCTTC.

This clone appeared a few times. The chain carries TRBV4-2 and TRBJ2-7; 9 positions match TRBD2. Germline CDR1 is LGHNA and CDR2 is YNFKEQ. The length of the CDR3 is 17 residues. The ends lost 4 bases at V and 5 bases at J; junction bases unmatched: 15. CDR3 amino acids: CASSPWTLPSGMNEQYF. CDR3 DNA: TGTGCCAGCAGCCCCTGGACCCTCCCTAGCGGGATGAACGAGCAGTACTTC.

J is TRBJ1-6 and V is TRBV12-3 or TRBV12-4; 7 bases are a match to TRBD1. The CDR3 is made up of 13 amino acids. Trimming at V came to 7 bases and at J to 10 bases, leaving 7 bases not matched to a gene. The CDR3 DNA reads TGTGCCAGCACACGACAGGGAAACTCACCCCTCCACTTT. As protein: CASTRQGNSPLHF.

The J gene is TRBJ1-5, the V gene TRBV13, with 8 nucleotides matching TRBD1. Germline V CDR1 and CDR2: PRHDT, FYEKMQ (reference sequence). J was trimmed by 2 bases and V by 5 bases; bases with no gene match: 2. CDR3 size: 14 residues. For the CDR3, the DNA is TGTGCCAGCAGCCCGGGACAGGGCAATCAGCCCCAGCATTTT. Residues: CASSPGQGNQPQHF.

V and J are TRBV5-1 and TRBJ1-4, with D hard to call. In germline, CDR1 is SGHRS, CDR2 YFSETQ. This CDR3 region has 13 residues. The V gene lost 0 bases and the J gene lost 4 bases, with 4 bases spanning the gap. DNA of the CDR3: TGCGCCAGCAGCTTGGACGGTAATGAAAAACTGTTTTTT. Amino acids: CASSLDGNEKLFF.

The V and J genes are TRBV5-6 and TRBJ2-7, with D tentatively TRBD2 (7 bases). V was trimmed by 0 bases and J by 2 bases, leaving 9 bases between them. The length of the CDR3 is 14 residues. CDR1 SGHDT and CDR2 YYEEEE come from the germline V gene. The CDR3 nucleotides are TGTGCCAGCAGCTTGGAGGGGGGGACCTACGAGCAGTACTTC. Translated, it gives CASSLEGGTYEQYF.

This clone has just one count. The gene calls are TRBV5-6 and TRBJ2-7, with 7 bases fitting TRBD2. CDR1 and CDR2 (germline): SGHDT, YYEEEE. Trimming took 0 bases from V and 9 from J; bases not matched to a gene: 6. The CDR3 has 13 amino acids. CDR3 protein: CASSLGRGLVQYF. The CDR3 coding sequence is TGTGCCAGCAGCTTGGGGCGGGGGTTGGTGCAGTACTTC.

The J gene is TRBJ1-3, the V gene TRBV5-1; TRBD1 matches at 8 bases. Germline trimming cut 4 bases from V and 4 bases from J; bases unmatched to any gene: 10. Germline loops: CDR1 SGHRS, CDR2 YFSETQ. The CDR3 covers 16 residues. CDR3 protein: CASSTAGGDWGNTIYF. CDR3 nucleotides: TGCGCCAGCAGCACAGCAGGGGGCGATTGGGGAAACACCATATATTTT.

The CDR3 DNA reads TGTGCCAGCAGCCAAGTACACGGGAGCCGATCCTACGAGCAGTACTTC. Encoded protein: CASSQVHGSRSYEQYF. The chain employs TRBV3-1 (or the pseudogene TRBV3-2) and TRBJ2-7; the D gene is possibly TRBD2 (6 bases). CDR3 length: 16 amino acids. Germline V lookup: CDR1 LGHDT, CDR2 YNNKEL (reference sequence). Trimming stripped 1 base from V and 1 base from J, with 14 bases between.

The CDR3 coding sequence is TGTGCCAGCACCCAACAGGGCCCCTACAATGAGCAGTTCTTC. Protein product: CASTQQGPYNEQFF. The gene calls are TRBV6-5 and TRBJ2-1; a weak D match, TRBD1 (6 bases). CDR3 size: 14 residues. Trimming left V 7 bases short and J 2 bases short, with 12 bases between. Germline V gene data show CDR1 as MNHEY and CDR2 as SVGAGI.

The V and J genes are TRBV9 and TRBJ2-2; 8 bases map to TRBD2. The CDR3 has 18 residues. Germline-derived CDR1 and CDR2 are SGDLS and YYNGEE. The V and J ends lost 0 bases and 0 bases, in that order; junction bases with no gene match: 7. The CDR3 sequence is CASSVGAGGLANTGELFF. CDR3 bases: TGTGCCAGCAGCGTAGGTGCGGGAGGACTCGCGAACACCGGGGAGCTGTTTTTT.

The chain carries TRBV6-5 and TRBJ2-3, with unresolved D. The ends were cut back, 2 bases at V and 2 bases at J, with 11 bases in the middle. This CDR3 is 15 amino acids long. The V gene's germline CDR1 is MNHEY and CDR2 SVGAGI. CDR3 sequence (DNA): TGTGCCAGCAGTTACGGGCAGGCGTCCACAGATACGCAGTATTTT. It is translated as CASSYGQASTDTQYF.

This rearrangement joins TRBV7-6 to TRBJ1-1; 9 nucleotides match TRBD1. This CDR3 comprises 14 residues. The ends lost 3 bases at V and 5 bases at J; junction bases unmatched: 4. Germline CDR1 reads SGHVS; CDR2 reads FNYEAQ. In DNA, the CDR3 is TGTGCCAGCAGCTTTGACAGGGGGGGTACTGAAGCTTTCTTT. Translation: CASSFDRGGTEAFF.

The chain joins TRBV11-2 to TRBJ2-1, with 10 bases matching TRBD2. Germline CDR1 and CDR2: SGHAT and FQNNGV. J gave up 3 bases and V 3 bases, and 2 bases lay outside the gene matches. The CDR3 sequence is 15 residues long. The CDR3: CASSFSSGSYNEQFF. The CDR3 DNA reads TGTGCCAGCAGCTTTTCTAGCGGGAGCTACAATGAGCAGTTCTTC.

About this clone: The identical CDR3 is also encoded by other nucleotide sequences in the sample. J is TRBJ1-1 and V is TRBV3-1 (or the pseudogene TRBV3-2); the D is unclear. Trimming shortened V by 1 base and J by 8 bases, and 5 bases separated the two germline ends. The CDR3 extends over 11 amino acids. Germline CDR1 is LGHDT and CDR2 is YNNKEL (reference sequence). CDR3 coding DNA: TGTGCCAGCAGCCAAGCTTCCGAAGCTTTCTTT. Its translation: CASSQASEAFF.